The TCR beta chain described here comes from a study of cytomegalovirus exposure and HLA in healthy donors. Across the study: Of all 398 donors who were genotyped, about 80% belonged to the Caucasian-associated ancestry cluster.

This clone was seen a single time. The PCR contained 60 Vbeta and 13 Jbeta primers. Profiling relied on immunoSEQ multiplex PCR, and the TCRdb table lists in-frame clones only, not all of them. The table has a few hundred thousand clones, about nine tenths seen once; the top ten hold about 1.7%. Germline V gene sequence: CDR1 SGHNT, CDR2 YYREEE (reference sequence). CDR3 length: 14 amino acids. V gave up 5 bases and J gave up 5 bases; unmatched junction bases: 8. The receptor was isolated from a girl aged 2-10 years in good health and CMV-seronegative. V usage is TRBV5-4 and J usage is TRBJ1-2, with 8 bases identical to TRBD1. The sample taken for sequencing was PBMCs. The CDR3 here is CASRGDRTPYGYTF. DNA of the CDR3: TGTGCCAGCAGGGGGGACAGGACGCCGTATGGCTACACCTTC.